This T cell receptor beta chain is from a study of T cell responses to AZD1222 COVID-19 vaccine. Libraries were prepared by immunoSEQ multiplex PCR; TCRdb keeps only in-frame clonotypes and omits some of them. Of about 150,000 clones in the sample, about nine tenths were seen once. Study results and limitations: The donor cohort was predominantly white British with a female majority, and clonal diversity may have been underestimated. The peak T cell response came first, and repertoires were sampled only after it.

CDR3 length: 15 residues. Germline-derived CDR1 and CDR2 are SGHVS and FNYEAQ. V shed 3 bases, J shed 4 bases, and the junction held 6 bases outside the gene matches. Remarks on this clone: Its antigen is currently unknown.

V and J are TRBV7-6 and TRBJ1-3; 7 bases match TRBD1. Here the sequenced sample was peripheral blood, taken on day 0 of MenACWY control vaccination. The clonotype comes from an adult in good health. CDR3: CASSFRQGGGNTIYF. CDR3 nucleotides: TGTGCCAGCAGCTTTAGACAGGGAGGCGGAAACACCATATATTTT. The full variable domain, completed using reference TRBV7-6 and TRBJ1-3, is GAGVSQSPRYKVTKRGQDVALRCDPISGHVSLYWYRQALGQGPEFLTYFNYEAQQDKSGLPNDRFSAERPEGSISTLTIQRTEQRDSAMYRCASSFRQGGGNTIYFGEGSWLTVV.